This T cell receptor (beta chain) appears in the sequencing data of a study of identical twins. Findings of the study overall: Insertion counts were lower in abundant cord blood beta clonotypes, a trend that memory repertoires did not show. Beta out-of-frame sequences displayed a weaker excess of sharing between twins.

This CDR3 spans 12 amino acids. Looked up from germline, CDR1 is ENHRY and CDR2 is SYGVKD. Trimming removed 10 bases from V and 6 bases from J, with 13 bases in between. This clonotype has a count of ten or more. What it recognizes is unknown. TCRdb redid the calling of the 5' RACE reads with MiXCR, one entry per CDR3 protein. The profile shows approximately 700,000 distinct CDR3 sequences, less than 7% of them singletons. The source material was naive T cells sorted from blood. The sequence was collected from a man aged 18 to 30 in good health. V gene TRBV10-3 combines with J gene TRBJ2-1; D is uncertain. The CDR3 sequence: CASNAGVNEQFF. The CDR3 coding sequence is TGTGCCAGCAATGCAGGAGTCAATGAGCAGTTCTTC.